This entry concerns a single TCR beta chain. No antigen is known for it. These data are taken from a study of cytomegalovirus exposure and HLA in healthy donors. About the study: Researchers previously reported finding fewer than 140 million unique TCR beta sequences from 170 million or so T cells.

PCR employed 60 Vbeta and 13 Jbeta primers. Sequencing was performed with immunoSEQ multiplex PCR; in TCRdb, only in-frame clones are kept and a portion is missing. The table for this sample gives some 150,000 clones. Study conclusions and caveats: HLA alleles were associated with 16,951 TCR beta sequences in a later analysis at 0.05 false discovery rate. Analyses of presence/absence relied on an assumption of roughly uniform sequencing depth across donors. TCR beta chains numbering more than 150 were designated cytomegalovirus-associated.

Input material: PBMCs. The receptor's source is a man in his forties in good health and CMV-seronegative.

The CDR3 spells CASSETGSHDTQYF. The CDR3 DNA sequence: TGTGCCAGCAGTGAGACAGGGAGTCACGATACGCAGTATTTT. The gene calls are TRBV27 and TRBJ2-3, with TRBD1 identical over 7 bases. V lost 5 bases, J lost 6 bases, and 8 bases stayed unmatched. There are 14 residues in the CDR3. Germline CDR1 and CDR2: MNHEY and SMNVEV (reference sequence).